The 5 T cell receptor beta chains presented below share a single source sample, sequenced in a study of blood T cell repertoires in COVID-19. Produced via immunoSEQ multiplex PCR; TCRdb's table is partial and in-frame only. Here the sample spans 140,000 to 150,000 clones, 65% to 85% being singletons. Sequenced material: peripheral blood. The receptors were sampled from a woman aged 55-75 years with acute or convalescent COVID-19.

V and J are TRBV6-5 and TRBJ2-7, with D perhaps matching TRBD1 (5 bases). Germline V gives CDR1 MNHEY, CDR2 SVGAGI. The CDR3 runs 14 residues. The V end lost 5 bases, the J end lost 0 bases, and 11 bases lay between the germline ends. CDR3 in DNA: TGTGCCAGCAGTCGGACAATTAGCTCCTACGAGCAGTACTTC. Translating it yields CASSRTISSYEQYF.

This chain links TRBV5-1 with TRBJ2-7; tentatively, D is TRBD2 (5 bases). V was pared by 4 bases and J by 0 bases, with 11 bases between. There are 14 residues in the CDR3. Germline V gene data show CDR1 as SGHRS and CDR2 as YFSETQ. The CDR3 protein is CASSVYGSSYEQYF. The CDR3, as DNA: TGCGCCAGCAGCGTCTATGGGAGCTCCTACGAGCAGTACTTC.

The chain couples TRBV18 to TRBJ2-7, with D possibly being TRBD2 (6 bases). Trimming cost V 3 bases and J 4 bases, with 10 bases left between them. Germline V gene sequence: CDR1 KGHSH, CDR2 LQKENI. The CDR3 totals 13 residues. The CDR3 reads CASSPTEGYEQYF. DNA of the CDR3: TGTGCCAGCTCACCGACGGAGGGATACGAGCAGTACTTC.

The chain has TRBV2 and TRBJ2-7; 8 bases line up with TRBD2. CDR1 and CDR2 from the germline V gene are SNHLY and FYNNEI. The junction had 4 bases not matched to a gene; V was cut back by 6 bases and J by 0 bases. The CDR3 is 14 residues long. The DNA of the CDR3 is TGTGCCAGCAGGACTAGCGCCAACTCCTACGAGCAGTACTTC. This translates into CASRTSANSYEQYF.

This chain joins TRBV19 and TRBJ2-2, with 9 bases fitting TRBD1. Trimming at V came to 9 bases and at J to 7 bases, leaving 18 bases not matched to a gene. This CDR3 has 17 residues. Germline lookup yields CDR1 LNHDA and CDR2 SQIVND (reference sequence). CDR3 sequence: CASSRGRTGELGGELFF. Written as DNA, the CDR3 is TGTGCCAGCTCCCGTGGGAGGACAGGGGAACTGGGCGGGGAGCTGTTTTTT.